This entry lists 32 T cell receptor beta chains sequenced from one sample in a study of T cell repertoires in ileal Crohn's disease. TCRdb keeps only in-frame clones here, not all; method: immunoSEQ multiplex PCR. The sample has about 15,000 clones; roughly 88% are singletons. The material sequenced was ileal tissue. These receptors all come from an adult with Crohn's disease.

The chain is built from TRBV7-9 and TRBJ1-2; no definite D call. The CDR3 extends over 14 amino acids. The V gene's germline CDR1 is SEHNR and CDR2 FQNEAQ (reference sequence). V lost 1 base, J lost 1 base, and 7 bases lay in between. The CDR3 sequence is CASSLDLSNYGYTF. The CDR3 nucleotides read TGTGCCAGCAGCTTAGACCTAAGTAACTATGGCTACACCTTC.

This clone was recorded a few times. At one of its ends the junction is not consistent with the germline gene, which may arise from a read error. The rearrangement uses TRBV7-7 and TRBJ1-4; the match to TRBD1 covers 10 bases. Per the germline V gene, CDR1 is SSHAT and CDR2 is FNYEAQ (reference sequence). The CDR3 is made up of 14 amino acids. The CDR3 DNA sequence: TGTGCTAGCAGCCAGGGGACAGGGGCAGGAAAACTGTTTTTT. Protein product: CASSQGTGAGKLFF.

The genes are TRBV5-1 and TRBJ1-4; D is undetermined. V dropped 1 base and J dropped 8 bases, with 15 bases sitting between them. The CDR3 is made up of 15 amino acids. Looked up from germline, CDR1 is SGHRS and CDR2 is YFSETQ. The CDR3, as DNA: TGCGCCAGCAGCTTGAGTCGAGGGCCGGGCGAAAAACTGTTTTTT. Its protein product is CASSLSRGPGEKLFF.

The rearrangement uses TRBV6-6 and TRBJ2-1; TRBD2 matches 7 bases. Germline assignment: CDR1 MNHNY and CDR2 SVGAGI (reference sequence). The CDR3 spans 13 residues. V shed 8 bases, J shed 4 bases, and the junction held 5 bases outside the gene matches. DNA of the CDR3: TGTGCCAGCGAACTAGCGAAGTACAATGAGCAGTTCTTC. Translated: CASELAKYNEQFF.

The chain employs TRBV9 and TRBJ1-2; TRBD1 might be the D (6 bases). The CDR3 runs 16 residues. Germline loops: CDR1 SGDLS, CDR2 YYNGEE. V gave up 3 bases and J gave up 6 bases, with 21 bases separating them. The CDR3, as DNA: TGTGCCAGCAGCGCTCCTCTAGGGGGGGGGTTTGATGGCTACACCTTC. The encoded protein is CASSAPLGGGFDGYTF.

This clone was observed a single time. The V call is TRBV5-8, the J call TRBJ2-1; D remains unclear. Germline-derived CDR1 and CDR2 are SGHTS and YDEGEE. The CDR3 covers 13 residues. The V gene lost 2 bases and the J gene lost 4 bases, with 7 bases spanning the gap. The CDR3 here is CASSFSVYNEQFF. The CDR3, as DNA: TGTGCCAGCAGCTTTTCGGTATACAATGAGCAGTTCTTC. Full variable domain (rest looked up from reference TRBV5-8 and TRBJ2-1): EAGVTQSPTHLIKTRGQQATLRCSPISGHTSVYWYQQALGLGLQFLLWYDEGEERNRGNFPPRFSGRQFPNYSSELNVNALELEDSALYLCASSFSVYNEQFFGPGTRLTVL.

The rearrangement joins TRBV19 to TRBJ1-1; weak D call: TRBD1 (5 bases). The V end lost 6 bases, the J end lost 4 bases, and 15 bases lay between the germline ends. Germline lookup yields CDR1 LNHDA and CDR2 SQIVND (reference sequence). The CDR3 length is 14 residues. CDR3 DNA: TGTGCCAGTAGCATCAGGGTCAGAGGCACTGAAGCTTTCTTT. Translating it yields CASSIRVRGTEAFF.

CDR3 bases: TGCGCCAGCAGCGAAGGGACAGGGGCCTACAATGAGCAGTTCTTC. Translating gives CASSEGTGAYNEQFF. V is TRBV10-1 and J is TRBJ2-1; 10 nucleotides line up with TRBD1. The CDR3 totals 15 residues. The ends lost 6 bases at V and 2 bases at J; junction bases unmatched: 4. In germline, CDR1 is WNHNN, CDR2 SYGVQD (reference sequence).

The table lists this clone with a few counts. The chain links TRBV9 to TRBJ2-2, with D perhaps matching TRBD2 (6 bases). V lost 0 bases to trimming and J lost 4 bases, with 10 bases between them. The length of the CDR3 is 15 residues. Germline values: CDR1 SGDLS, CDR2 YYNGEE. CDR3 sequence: CASSVVPGATGELFF. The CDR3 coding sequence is TGTGCCAGCAGCGTAGTTCCGGGAGCCACCGGGGAGCTGTTTTTT.

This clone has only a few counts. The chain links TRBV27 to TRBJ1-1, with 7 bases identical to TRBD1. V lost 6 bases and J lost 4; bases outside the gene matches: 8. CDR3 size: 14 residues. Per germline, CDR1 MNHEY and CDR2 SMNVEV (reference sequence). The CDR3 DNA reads TGTGCCAGCAGAAGAGAGGGGGCAGGCACTGAAGCTTTCTTT. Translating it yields CASRREGAGTEAFF.

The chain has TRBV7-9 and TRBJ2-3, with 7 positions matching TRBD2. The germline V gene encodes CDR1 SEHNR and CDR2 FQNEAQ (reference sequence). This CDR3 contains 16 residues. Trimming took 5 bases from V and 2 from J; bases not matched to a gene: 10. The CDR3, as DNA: TGTGCCAGCAGCCCTGGGGGAGGGGCGAACACAGATACGCAGTATTTT. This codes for CASSPGGGANTDTQYF.

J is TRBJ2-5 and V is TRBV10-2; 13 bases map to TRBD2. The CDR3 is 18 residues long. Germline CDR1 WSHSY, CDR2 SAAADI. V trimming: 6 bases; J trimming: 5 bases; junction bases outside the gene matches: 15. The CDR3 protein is CASRRSGTSGTVSETQYF. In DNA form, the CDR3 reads TGCGCCAGCAGGCGATCCGGGACTAGCGGGACGGTTTCGGAGACCCAGTACTTC.

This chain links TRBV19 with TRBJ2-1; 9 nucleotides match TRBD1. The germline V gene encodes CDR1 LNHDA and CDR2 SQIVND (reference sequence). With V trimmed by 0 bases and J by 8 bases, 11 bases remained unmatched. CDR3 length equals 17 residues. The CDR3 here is CASSIDGRGTGRDEQFF. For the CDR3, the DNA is TGTGCCAGTAGTATAGATGGTCGAGGGACAGGGAGGGATGAGCAGTTCTTC.

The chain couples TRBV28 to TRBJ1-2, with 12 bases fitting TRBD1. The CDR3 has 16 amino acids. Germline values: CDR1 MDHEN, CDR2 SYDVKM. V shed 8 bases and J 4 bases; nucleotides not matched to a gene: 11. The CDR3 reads CASGPGQGAPRYGYTF. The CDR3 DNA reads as TGTGCCAGCGGACCGGGACAGGGGGCCCCCCGCTATGGCTACACCTTC.

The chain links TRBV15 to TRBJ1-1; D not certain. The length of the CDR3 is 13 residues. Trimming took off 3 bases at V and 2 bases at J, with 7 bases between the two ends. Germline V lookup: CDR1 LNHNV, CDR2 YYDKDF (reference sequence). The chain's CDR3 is CATSRGPNTEAFF. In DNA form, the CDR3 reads TGTGCCACCAGCAGGGGCCCAAACACTGAAGCTTTCTTT.

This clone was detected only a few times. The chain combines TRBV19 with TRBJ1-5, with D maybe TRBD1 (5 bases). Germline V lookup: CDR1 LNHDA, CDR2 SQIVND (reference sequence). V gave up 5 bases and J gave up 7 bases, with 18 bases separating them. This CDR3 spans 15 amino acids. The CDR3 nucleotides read TGTGCCAGTAGTCCTGGCGGGGGAGTCCGGCAGCCCCAGCATTTT. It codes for CASSPGGGVRQPQHF.

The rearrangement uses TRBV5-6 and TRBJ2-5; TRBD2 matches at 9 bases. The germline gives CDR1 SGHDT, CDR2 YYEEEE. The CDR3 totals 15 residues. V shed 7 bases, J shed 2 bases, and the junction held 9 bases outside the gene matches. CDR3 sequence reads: CASGLAGVEQETQYF. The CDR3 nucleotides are TGTGCCAGCGGATTAGCGGGAGTAGAACAAGAGACCCAGTACTTC.

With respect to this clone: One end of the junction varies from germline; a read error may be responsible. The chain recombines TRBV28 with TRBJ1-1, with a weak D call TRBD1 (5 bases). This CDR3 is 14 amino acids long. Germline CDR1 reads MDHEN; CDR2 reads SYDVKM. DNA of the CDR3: TGTGCCAGCCGTTTCCCCTCCAGGGTGTCTGAAGCTTTCTTT. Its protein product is CASRFPSRVSEAFF.

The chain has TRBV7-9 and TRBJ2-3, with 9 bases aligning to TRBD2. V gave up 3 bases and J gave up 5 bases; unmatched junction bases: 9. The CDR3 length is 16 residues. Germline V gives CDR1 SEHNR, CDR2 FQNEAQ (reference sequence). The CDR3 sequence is CASSFPAGGRIDTQYF. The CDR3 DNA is TGTGCCAGCAGCTTTCCTGCGGGAGGGCGGATAGATACGCAGTATTTT.

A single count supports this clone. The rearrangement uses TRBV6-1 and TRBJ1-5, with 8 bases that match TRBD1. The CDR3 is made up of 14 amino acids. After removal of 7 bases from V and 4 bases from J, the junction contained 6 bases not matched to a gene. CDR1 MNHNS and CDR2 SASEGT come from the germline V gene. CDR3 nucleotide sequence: TGTGCCAGCACTTCGGGACAGGATAATCAGCCCCAGCATTTT. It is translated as CASTSGQDNQPQHF.

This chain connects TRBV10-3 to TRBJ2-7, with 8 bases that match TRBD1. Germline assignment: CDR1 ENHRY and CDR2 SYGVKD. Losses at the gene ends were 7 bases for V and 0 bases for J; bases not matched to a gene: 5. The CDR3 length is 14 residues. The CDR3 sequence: CAINPGQDSYEQYF. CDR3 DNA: TGTGCCATCAACCCGGGACAGGACTCCTACGAGCAGTACTTC.

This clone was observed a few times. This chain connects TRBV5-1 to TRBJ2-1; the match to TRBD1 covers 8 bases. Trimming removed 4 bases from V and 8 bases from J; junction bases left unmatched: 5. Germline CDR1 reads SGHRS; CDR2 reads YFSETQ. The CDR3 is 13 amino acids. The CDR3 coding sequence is TGCGCCAGCAGCCGGACAGGGTACCATGAGCAGTTCTTC. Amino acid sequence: CASSRTGYHEQFF. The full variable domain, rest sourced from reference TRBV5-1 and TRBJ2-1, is KAGVTQTPRYLIKTRGQQVTLSCSPISGHRSVSWYQQTPGQGLQFLFEYFSETQRNKGNFPGRFSGRQFSNSRSEMNVSTLELGDSALYLCASSRTGYHEQFFGPGTRLTVL.

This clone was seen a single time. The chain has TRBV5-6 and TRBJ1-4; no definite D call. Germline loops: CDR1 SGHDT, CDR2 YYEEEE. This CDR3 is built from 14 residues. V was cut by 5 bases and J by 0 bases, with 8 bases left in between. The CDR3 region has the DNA TGTGCCAGCAGTACAGCTGCAACTAATGAAAAACTGTTTTTT. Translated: CASSTAATNEKLFF.

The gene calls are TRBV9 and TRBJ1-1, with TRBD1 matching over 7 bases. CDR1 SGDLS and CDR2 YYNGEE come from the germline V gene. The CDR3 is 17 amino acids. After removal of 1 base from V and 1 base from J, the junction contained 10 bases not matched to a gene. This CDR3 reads CASSVTPGQRPNTEAFF. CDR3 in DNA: TGTGCCAGCAGCGTAACACCGGGACAGAGGCCGAACACTGAAGCTTTCTTT.

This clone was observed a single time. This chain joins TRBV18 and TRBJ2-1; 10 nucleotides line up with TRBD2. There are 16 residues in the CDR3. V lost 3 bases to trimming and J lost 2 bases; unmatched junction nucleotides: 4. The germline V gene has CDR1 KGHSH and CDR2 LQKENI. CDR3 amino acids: CASSPRLAGTYNEQFF. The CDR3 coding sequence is TGTGCCAGCTCACCTCGACTAGCGGGCACCTACAATGAGCAGTTCTTC. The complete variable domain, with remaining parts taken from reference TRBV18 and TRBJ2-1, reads NAGVMQNPRHLVRRRGQEARLRCSPMKGHSHVYWYRQLPEEGLKFMVYLQKENIIDESGMPKERFSAEFPKEGPSILRIQQVVRGDSAAYFCASSPRLAGTYNEQFFGPGTRLTVL.

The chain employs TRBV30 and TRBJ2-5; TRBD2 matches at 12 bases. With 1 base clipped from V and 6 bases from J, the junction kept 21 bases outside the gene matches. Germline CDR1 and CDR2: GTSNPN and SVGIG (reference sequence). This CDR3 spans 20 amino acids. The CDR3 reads CAWSGRVVAASGRAAKTQYF. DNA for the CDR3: TGTGCCTGGAGTGGACGGGTAGTTGCGGCTAGCGGGAGGGCCGCGAAGACCCAGTACTTC. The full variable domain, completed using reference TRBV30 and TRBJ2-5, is SQTIHQWPATLVQPVGSPLSLECTVEGTSNPNLYWYRQAAGRGLQLLFYSVGIGQISSEVPQNLSASRPQDRQFILSSKKLLLSDSGFYLCAWSGRVVAASGRAAKTQYFGPGTRLLVL.

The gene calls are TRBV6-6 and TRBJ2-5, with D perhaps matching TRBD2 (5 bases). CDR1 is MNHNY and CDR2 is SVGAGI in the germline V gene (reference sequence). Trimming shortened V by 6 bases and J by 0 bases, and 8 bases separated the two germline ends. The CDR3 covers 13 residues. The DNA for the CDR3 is TGTGCCAGCAGGCGGCGGGACCAAGAGACCCAGTACTTC. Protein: CASRRRDQETQYF.

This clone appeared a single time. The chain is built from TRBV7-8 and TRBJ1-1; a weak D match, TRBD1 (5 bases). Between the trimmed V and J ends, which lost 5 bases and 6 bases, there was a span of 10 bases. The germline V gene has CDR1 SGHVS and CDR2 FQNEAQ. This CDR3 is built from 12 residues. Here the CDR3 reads CASSLREAEAFF. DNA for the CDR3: TGTGCCAGCAGCCTCAGGGAGGCTGAAGCTTTCTTT.

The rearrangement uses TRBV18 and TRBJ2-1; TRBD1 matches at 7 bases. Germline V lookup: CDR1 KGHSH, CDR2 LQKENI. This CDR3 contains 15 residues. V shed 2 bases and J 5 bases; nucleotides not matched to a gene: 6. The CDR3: CASSPYRDRNNEQFF. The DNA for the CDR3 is TGTGCCAGCTCACCATACCGGGACAGAAACAATGAGCAGTTCTTC.

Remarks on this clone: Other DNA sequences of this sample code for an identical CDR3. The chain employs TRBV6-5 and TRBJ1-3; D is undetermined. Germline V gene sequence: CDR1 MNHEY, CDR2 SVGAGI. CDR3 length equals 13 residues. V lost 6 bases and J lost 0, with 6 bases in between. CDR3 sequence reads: CASSLSSGNTIYF. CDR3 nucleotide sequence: TGTGCCAGCAGCTTGAGCTCTGGAAACACCATATATTTT.

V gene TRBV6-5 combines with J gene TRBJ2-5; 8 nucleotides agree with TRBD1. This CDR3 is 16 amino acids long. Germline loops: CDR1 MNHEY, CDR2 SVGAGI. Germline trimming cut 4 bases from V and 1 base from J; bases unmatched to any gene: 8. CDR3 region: CASSFSGQGGQETQYF. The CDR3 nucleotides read TGTGCCAGCAGTTTCTCCGGACAGGGAGGCCAAGAGACCCAGTACTTC.

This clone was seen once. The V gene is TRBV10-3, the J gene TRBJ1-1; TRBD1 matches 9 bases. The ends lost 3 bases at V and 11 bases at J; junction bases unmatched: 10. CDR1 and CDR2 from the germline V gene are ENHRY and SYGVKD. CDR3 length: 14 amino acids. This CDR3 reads CAISDPTGGPWAFF. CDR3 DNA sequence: TGTGCCATCAGTGACCCCACAGGGGGCCCCTGGGCTTTCTTT.